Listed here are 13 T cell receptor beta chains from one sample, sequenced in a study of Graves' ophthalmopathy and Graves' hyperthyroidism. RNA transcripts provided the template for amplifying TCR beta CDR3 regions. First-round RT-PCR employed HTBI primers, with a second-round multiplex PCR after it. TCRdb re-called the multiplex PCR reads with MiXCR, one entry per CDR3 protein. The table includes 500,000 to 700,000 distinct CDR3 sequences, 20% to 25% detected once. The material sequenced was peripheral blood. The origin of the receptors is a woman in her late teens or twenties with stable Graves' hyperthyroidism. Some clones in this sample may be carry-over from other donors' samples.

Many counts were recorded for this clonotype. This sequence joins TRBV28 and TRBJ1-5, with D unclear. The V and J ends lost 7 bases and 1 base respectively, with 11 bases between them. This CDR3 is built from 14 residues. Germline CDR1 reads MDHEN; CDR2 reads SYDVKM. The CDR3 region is CASTPPNSNQPQHF. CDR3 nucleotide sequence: TGTGCCAGCACCCCCCCCAACAGCAATCAGCCCCAGCATTTT.

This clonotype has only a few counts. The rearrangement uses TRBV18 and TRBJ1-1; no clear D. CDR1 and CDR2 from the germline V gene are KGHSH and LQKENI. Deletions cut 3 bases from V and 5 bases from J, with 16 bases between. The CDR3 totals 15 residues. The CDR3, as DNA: TGTGCCAGCTCACCTCTCGCGGGTACCGGGACTGAAGCTTTCTTT. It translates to CASSPLAGTGTEAFF. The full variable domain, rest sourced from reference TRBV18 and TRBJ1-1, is NAGVMQNPRHLVRRRGQEARLRCSPMKGHSHVYWYRQLPEEGLKFMVYLQKENIIDESGMPKERFSAEFPKEGPSILRIQQVVRGDSAAYFCASSPLAGTGTEAFFGQGTRLTVV.

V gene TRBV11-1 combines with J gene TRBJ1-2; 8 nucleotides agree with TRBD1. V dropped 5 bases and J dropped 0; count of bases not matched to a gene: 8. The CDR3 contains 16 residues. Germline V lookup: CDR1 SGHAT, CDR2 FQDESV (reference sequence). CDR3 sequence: CASSRLQTGANYGYTF. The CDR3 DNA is TGTGCCAGCAGCAGATTGCAGACAGGGGCTAACTATGGCTACACCTTC.

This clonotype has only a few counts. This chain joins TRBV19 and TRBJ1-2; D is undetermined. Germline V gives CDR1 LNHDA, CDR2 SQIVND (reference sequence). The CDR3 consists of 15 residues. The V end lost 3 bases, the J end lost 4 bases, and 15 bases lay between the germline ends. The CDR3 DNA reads TGTGCCAGTAGTATTGGAGCCTATGGTCTCTATGGCTACACCTTC. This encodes CASSIGAYGLYGYTF.

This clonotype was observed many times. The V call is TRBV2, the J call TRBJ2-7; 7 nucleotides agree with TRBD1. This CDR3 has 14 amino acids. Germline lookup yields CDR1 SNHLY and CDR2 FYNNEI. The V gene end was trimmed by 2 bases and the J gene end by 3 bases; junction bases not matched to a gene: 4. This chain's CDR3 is CASSEQGVLYEQYF. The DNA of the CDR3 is TGTGCCAGCAGTGAACAGGGGGTCCTCTACGAGCAGTACTTC.

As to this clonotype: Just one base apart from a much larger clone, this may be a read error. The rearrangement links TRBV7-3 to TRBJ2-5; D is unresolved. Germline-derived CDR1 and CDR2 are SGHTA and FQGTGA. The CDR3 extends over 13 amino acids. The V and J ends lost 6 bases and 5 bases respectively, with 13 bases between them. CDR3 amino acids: CASRFGVLETQYF. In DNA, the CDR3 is TGTGCCAGCAGATTTGGAGTTTTGGAGACCCAGTACTTC.

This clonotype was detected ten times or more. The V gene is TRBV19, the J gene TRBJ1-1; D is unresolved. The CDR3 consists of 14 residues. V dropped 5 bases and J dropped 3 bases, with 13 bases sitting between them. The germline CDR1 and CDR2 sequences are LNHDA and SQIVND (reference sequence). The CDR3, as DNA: TGTGCCAGTAGTGTACGGGATTTGGACACTGAAGCTTTCTTT. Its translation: CASSVRDLDTEAFF.

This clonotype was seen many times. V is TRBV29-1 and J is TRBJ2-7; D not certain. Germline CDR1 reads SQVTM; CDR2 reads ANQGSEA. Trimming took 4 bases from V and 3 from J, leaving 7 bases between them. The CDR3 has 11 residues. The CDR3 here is CSVVADYEQYF. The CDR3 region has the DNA TGCAGCGTTGTGGCAGACTACGAGCAGTACTTC.

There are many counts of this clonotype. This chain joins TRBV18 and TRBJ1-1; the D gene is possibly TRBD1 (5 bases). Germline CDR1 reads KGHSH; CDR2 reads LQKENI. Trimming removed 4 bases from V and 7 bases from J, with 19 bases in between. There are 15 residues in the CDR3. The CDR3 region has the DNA TGTGCCAGCTCACTCGTACTATCCGGGGGTGGTGAAGCTTTCTTT. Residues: CASSLVLSGGGEAFF.

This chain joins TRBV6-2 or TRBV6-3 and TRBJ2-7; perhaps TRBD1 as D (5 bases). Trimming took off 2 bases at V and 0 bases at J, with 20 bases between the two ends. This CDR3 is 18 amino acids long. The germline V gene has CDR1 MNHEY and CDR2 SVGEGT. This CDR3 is CASSYLISRTGPSYEQYF. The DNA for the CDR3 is TGTGCCAGCAGTTACCTTATAAGTCGAACAGGCCCCTCCTACGAGCAGTACTTC.

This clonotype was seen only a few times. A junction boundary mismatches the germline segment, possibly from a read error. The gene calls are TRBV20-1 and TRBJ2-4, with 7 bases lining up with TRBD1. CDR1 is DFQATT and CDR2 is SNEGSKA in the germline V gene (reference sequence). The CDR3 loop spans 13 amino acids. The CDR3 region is CSANDRVMDIKYF. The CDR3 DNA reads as TGCAGTGCAAACGACAGGGTTATGGACATTAAGTACTTC.

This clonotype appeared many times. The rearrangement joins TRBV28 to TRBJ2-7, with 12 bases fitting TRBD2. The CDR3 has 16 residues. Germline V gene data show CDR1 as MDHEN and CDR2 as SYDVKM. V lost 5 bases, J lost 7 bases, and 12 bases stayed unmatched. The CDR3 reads CASSPRLAGVTGEQYF. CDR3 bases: TGTGCCAGCAGTCCGAGACTAGCGGGAGTTACGGGTGAGCAGTACTTC.

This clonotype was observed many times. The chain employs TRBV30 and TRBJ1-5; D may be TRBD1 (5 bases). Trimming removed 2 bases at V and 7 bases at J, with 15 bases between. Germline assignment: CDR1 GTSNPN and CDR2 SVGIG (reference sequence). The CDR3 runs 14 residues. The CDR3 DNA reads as TGTGCCTGGAGTCGAAGGGGTGGAAGGCAGCCCCAGCATTTT. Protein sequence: CAWSRRGGRQPQHF. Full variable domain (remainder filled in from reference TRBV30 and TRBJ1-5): SQTIHQWPATLVQPVGSPLSLECTVEGTSNPNLYWYRQAAGRGLQLLFYSVGIGQISSEVPQNLSASRPQDRQFILSSKKLLLSDSGFYLCAWSRRGGRQPQHFGDGTRLSIL.